This entry lists 6 T cell receptor beta chains sequenced from one sample in a study of shared clonotypes between healthy human individuals. Profiling relied on immunoSEQ multiplex PCR, and the TCRdb table lists in-frame clones only, not all of them. The sample consists of some 900,000 clones, 76% of them appearing once. The sample was memory CD4+ T cells sorted from blood. Specified subset: CD45RA-negative fraction. These receptors were obtained from a man younger than 35 in good health.

The chain couples TRBV27 to TRBJ2-1; no clear D. The CDR3 consists of 13 residues. Per germline, CDR1 MNHEY and CDR2 SMNVEV (reference sequence). Deletions cut 6 bases from V and 1 base from J, with 7 bases between. CDR3 DNA sequence: TGTGCCAGCAGGAGATGGTCCTACAATGAGCAGTTCTTC. Amino acid sequence: CASRRWSYNEQFF.

Written as DNA, the CDR3 is TGTGCCAGCAGTGTGTTTACTGAGCAGTTCTTC. Translated, it gives CASSVFTEQFF. The chain carries TRBV2 and TRBJ2-1; D gene unclear. Per germline, CDR1 SNHLY and CDR2 FYNNEI. Deletions cut 4 bases from V and 9 bases from J, with 7 bases between. The CDR3 has 11 amino acids.

This clone was seen a handful of times. Other DNA sequences in the same sample also yield this CDR3. This chain uses TRBV7-2 with TRBJ1-2; 8 bases are a match to TRBD1. The CDR3 consists of 14 residues. Unmatched junction bases numbered 9, after V lost 5 bases and J lost 7 bases. CDR1 is SGHTA, CDR2 FQGNSA, per germline. CDR3 bases: TGTGCCAGCAGCCCAGGACAGGGTGAGGGTGGCTACACCTTC. It is translated as CASSPGQGEGGYTF.

The gene calls are TRBV27 and TRBJ1-6; TRBD1 aligns across 9 bases. Germline V CDR1 and CDR2: MNHEY, SMNVEV (reference sequence). V lost 3 bases, J lost 9 bases, and 6 bases stayed unmatched. CDR3 size: 15 residues. CDR3 coding DNA: TGTGCCAGCAGTTTGGGACAGGGTGTAGGTTCACCCCTCCACTTT. Translation gives CASSLGQGVGSPLHF.

About this clone: Other DNA sequences in the sample encode the same CDR3. This sequence joins TRBV6-1 and TRBJ2-7; TRBD1 might be the D (6 bases). V lost 7 bases to trimming and J lost 3 bases, with 7 bases between them. Germline V lookup: CDR1 MNHNS, CDR2 SASEGT. The CDR3 loop spans 11 amino acids. The chain's CDR3 is CASTRGYEQYF. In DNA, the CDR3 is TGTGCCAGCACCAGGGGCTACGAGCAGTACTTC.

The J gene is TRBJ2-5, the V gene TRBV11-3; no reliable D call. In germline, CDR1 is SGHNT, CDR2 YENEEA. This CDR3 has 14 amino acids. V was shortened by 5 bases and J by 5 bases, with 15 bases between the two germline ends. CDR3 nucleotide sequence: TGTGCCAGCAGCCCGGGCCGAGGCTGGGAGACCCAGTACTTC. Its translation: CASSPGRGWETQYF.